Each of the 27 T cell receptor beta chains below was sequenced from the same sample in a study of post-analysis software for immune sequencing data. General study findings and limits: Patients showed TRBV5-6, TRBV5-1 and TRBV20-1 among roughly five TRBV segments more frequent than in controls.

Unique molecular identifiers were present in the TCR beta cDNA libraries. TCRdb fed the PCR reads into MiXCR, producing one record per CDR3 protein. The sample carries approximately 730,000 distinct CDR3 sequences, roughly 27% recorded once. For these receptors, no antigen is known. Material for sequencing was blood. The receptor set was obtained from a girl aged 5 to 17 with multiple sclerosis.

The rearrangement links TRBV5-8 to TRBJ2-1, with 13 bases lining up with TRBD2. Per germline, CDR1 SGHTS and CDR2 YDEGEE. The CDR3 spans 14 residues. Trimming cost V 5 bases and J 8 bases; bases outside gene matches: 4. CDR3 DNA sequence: TGTGCCAGCAGGATGGGACTAGCGGGATATGAGCAGTTCTTC. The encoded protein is CASRMGLAGYEQFF.

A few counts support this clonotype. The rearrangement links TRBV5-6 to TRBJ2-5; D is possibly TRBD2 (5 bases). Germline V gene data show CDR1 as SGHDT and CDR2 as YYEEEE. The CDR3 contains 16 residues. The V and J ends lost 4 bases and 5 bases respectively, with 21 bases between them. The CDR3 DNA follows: TGTGCCAGCAGCCGACCGACGTCCGGGATATCTGAGACCCAGTACTTC. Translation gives CASSRPTSGISETQYF.

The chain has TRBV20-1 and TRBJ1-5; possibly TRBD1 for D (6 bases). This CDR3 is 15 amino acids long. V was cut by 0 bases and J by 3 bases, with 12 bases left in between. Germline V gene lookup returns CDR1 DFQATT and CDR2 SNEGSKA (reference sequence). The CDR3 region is CSARDPTGYNQPQHF. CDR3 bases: TGCAGTGCTAGAGATCCCACAGGGTACAATCAGCCCCAGCATTTT.

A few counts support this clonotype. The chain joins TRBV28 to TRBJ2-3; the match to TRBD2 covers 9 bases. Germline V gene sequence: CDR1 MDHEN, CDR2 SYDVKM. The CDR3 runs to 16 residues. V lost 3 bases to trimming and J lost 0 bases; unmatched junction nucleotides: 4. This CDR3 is CASSFLAGASTDTQYF. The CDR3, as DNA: TGTGCCAGCAGTTTCTTAGCGGGGGCGAGCACAGATACGCAGTATTTT.

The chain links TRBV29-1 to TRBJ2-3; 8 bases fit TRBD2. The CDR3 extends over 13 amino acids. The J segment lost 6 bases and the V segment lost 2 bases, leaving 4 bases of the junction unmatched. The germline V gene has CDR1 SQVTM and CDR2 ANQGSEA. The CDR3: CSVERLAGDTQYF. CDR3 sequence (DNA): TGCAGCGTTGAAAGGCTAGCGGGTGATACGCAGTATTTT.

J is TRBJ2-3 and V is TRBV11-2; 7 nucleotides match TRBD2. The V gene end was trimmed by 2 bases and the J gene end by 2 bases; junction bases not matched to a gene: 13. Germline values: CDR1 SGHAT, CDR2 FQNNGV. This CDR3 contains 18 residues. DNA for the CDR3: TGTGCCAGCAGCTTAAGAGGGAGGGCAGGCACCACCACAGATACGCAGTATTTT. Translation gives CASSLRGRAGTTTDTQYF.

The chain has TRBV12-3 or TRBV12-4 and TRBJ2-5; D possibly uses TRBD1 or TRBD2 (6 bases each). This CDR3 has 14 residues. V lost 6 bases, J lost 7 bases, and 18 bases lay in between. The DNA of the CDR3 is TGTGCCAGCAGCCCCCAGGGGAGGTCGGGGACCCAGTACTTC. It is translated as CASSPQGRSGTQYF.

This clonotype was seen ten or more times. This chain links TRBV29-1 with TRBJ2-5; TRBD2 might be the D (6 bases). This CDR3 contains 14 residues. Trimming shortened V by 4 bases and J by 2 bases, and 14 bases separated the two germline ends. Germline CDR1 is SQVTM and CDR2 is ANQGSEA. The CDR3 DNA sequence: TGCAGCGTTGGATACGGGGGTGGTCAAGAGACCCAGTACTTC. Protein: CSVGYGGGQETQYF.

CDR3: CSVETGDRPNEQFF. CDR3 nucleotide sequence: TGCAGCGTGGAAACAGGGGACCGGCCCAATGAGCAGTTCTTC. The chain has TRBV29-1 and TRBJ2-1; 7 positions agree with TRBD1. J lost 6 bases, V lost 6 bases, and 11 bases had no gene match. CDR3 length: 14 residues. Germline V gene lookup returns CDR1 SQVTM and CDR2 ANQGSEA.

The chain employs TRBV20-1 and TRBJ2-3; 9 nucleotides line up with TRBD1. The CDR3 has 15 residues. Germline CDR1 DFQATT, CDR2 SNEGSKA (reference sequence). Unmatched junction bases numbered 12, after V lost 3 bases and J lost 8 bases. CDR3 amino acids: CSASPPGQGKGTQYF. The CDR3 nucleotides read TGCAGTGCTAGCCCTCCGGGACAGGGAAAAGGTACGCAGTATTTT.

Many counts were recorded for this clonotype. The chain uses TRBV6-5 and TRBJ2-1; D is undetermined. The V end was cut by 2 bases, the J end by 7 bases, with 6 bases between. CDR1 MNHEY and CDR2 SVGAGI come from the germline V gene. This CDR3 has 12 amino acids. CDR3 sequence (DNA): TGTGCCAGCAGTTACCCGGAGAATGAGCAGTTCTTC. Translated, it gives CASSYPENEQFF.

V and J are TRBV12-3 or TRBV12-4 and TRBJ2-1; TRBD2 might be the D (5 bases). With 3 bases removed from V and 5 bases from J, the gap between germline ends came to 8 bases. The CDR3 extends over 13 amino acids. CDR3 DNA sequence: TGTGCCAGCAGTTTCGGGAACGACAATGAGCAGTTCTTC. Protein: CASSFGNDNEQFF.

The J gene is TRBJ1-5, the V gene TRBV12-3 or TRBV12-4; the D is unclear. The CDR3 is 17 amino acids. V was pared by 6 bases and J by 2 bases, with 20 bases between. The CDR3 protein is CASSLLLGGYGNQPQHF. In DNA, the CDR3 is TGTGCCAGCAGCCTCCTCCTAGGCGGATATGGCAATCAGCCCCAGCATTTT.

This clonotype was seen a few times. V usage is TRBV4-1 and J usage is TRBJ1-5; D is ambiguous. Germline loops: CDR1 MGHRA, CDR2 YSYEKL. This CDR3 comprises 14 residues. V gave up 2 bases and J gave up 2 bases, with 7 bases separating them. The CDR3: CASSQIERNQPQHF. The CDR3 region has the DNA TGCGCCAGCAGCCAAATCGAGCGCAATCAGCCCCAGCATTTT.

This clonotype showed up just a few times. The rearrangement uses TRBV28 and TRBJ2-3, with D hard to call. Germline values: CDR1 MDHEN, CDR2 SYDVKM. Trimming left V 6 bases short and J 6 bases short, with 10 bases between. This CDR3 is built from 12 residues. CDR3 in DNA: TGTGCCAGCAGGCCGGTTGGGGATACGCAGTATTTT. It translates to CASRPVGDTQYF. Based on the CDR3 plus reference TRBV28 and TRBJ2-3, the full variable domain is DVKVTQSSRYLVKRTGEKVFLECVQDMDHENMFWYRQDPGLGLRLIYFSYDVKMKEKGDIPEGYSVSREKKERFSLILESASTNQTSMYLCASRPVGDTQYFGPGTRLTVL.

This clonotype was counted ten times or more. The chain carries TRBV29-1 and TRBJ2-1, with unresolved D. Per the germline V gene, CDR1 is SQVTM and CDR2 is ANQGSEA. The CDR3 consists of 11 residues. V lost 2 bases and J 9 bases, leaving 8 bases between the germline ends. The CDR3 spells CSVETLSEQFF. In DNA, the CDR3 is TGCAGCGTTGAAACCCTTAGTGAGCAGTTCTTC.

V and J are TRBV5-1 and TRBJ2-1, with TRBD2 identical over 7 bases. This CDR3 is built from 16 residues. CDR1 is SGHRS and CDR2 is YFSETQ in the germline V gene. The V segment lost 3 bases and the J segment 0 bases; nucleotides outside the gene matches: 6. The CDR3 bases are TGCGCCAGCAGCTCCCGGACTAGGGCCTCCTACAATGAGCAGTTCTTC. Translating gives CASSSRTRASYNEQFF.

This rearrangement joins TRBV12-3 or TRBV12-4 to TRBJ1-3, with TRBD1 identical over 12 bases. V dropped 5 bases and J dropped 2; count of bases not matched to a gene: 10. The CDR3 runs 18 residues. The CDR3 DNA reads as TGTGCCAGCAGTCTCACGTCCCGGGACAGGGGGCCTGGAAACACCATATATTTT. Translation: CASSLTSRDRGPGNTIYF.

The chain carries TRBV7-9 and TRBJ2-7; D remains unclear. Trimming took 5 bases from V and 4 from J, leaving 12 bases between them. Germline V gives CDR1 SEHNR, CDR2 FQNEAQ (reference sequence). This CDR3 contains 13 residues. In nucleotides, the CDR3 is TGTGCCAGCAGCCTGGGTGGGGTTTACGAGCAGTACTTC. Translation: CASSLGGVYEQYF.

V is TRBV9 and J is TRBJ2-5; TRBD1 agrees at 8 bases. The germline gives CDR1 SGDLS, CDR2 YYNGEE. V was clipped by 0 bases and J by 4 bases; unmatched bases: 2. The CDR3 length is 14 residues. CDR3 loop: CASSVATGAETQYF. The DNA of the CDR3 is TGTGCCAGCAGCGTAGCGACAGGGGCAGAGACCCAGTACTTC.

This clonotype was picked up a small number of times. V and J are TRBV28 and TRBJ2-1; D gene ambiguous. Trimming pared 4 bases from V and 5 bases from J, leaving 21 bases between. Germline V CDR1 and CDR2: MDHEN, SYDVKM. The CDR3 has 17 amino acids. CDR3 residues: CASSSDFAPESNNEQFF. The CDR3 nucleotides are TGTGCCAGCAGTTCCGACTTCGCTCCCGAGAGCAACAATGAGCAGTTCTTC. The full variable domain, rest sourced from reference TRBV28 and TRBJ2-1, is DVKVTQSSRYLVKRTGEKVFLECVQDMDHENMFWYRQDPGLGLRLIYFSYDVKMKEKGDIPEGYSVSREKKERFSLILESASTNQTSMYLCASSSDFAPESNNEQFFGPGTRLTVL.

The CDR3 sequence is CASSFTGGDTDTQYF. The CDR3 region has the DNA TGCGCCAGCAGCTTTACAGGGGGGGACACAGATACGCAGTATTTT. The V gene is TRBV5-1, the J gene TRBJ2-3, with D perhaps TRBD1 (8 bases). V was shortened by 2 bases and J by 2 bases, with 12 bases between the two germline ends. Looked up from germline, CDR1 is SGHRS and CDR2 is YFSETQ. This CDR3 has 15 residues.

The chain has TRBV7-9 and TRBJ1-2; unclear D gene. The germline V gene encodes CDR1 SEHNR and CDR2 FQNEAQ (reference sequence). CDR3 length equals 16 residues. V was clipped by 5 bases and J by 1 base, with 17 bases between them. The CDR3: CASSPTTGALNYGYTF. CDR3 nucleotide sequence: TGTGCCAGCAGCCCAACCACGGGCGCCCTTAACTATGGCTACACCTTC.

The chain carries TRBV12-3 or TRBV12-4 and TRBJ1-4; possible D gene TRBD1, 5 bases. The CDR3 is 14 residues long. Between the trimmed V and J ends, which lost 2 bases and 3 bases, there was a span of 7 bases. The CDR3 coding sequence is TGTGCCAGCAGTTTAACGGGGCCTAATGAAAAACTGTTTTTT. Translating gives CASSLTGPNEKLFF.

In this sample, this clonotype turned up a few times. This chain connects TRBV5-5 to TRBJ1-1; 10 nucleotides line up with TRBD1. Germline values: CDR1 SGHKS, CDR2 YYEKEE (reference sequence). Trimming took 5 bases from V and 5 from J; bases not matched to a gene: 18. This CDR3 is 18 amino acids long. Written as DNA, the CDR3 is TGTGCCAGCAGTAATAGGCCGGGACAGGGGCCCGGGGGGACTGAAGCTTTCTTT. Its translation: CASSNRPGQGPGGTEAFF. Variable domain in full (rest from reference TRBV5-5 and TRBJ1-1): DAGVTQSPTHLIKTRGQQVTLRCSPISGHKSVSWYQQVLGQGPQFIFQYYEKEERGRGNFPDRFSARQFPNYSSELNVNALLLGDSALYLCASSNRPGQGPGGTEAFFGQGTRLTVV.

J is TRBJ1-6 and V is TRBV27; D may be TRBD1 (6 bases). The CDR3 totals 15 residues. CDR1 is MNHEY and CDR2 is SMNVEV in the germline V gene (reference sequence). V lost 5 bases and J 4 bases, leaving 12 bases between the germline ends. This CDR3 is CASSLRRGYNSPLHF. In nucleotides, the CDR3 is TGTGCCAGCAGTCTACGCAGGGGATATAATTCACCCCTCCACTTT.

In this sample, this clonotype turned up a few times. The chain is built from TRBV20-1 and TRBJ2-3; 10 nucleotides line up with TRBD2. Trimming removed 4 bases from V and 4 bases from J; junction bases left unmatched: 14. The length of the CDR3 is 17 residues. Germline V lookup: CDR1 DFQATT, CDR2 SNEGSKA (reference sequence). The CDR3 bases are TGCAGTGCTACCTCCGGATCTAGCGGGAGCAGGGCAGATACGCAGTATTTT. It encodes CSATSGSSGSRADTQYF.